One T cell receptor beta chain is described in this entry. Its target is not known. Profiled with immunoSEQ multiplex PCR; TCRdb holds only in-frame clones, not every one. The data contain around 69,000 clones, 96% of them singletons. This sample was included in a study of cytomegalovirus exposure and HLA in healthy donors. The CDR3 runs to 16 residues. Germline V CDR1 and CDR2: SGHRS, YFSETQ. With 0 bases clipped from V and 1 base from J, the junction kept 1 base outside the gene matches. The donors were part of the 120-subject validation cohort, which stood apart from the 666-subject first cohort. Study-wide findings and caveats: The tendency of first-cohort TCR clusters to co-occur in the 120 validation repertoires was the finding of a later analysis. A classifier reportedly called cytomegalovirus status with high sensitivity and specificity.

V and J are TRBV5-1 and TRBJ2-2; 9 bases are shared with TRBD2. Sequenced material: PBMCs. This receptor was taken from a woman aged 18-29 years in good health and CMV-seropositive. The CDR3, as DNA: TGCGCCAGCAGCTTGGGACTAGCGGTGAACACCGGGGAGCTGTTTTTT. It is translated as CASSLGLAVNTGELFF.